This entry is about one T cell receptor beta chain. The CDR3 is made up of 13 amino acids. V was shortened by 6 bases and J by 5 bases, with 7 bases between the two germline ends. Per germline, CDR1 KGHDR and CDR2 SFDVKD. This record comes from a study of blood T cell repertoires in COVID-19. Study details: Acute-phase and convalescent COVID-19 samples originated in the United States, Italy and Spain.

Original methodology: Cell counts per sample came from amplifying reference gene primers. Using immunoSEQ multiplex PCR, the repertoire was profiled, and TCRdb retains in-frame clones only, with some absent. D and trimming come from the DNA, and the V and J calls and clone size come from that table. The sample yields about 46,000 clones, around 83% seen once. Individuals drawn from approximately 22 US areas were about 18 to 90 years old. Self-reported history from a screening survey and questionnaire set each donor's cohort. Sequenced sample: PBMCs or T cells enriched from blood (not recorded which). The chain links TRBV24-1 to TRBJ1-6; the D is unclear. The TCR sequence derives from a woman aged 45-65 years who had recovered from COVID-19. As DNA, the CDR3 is TGTGCCACCAGTAAGGGAGATAATTCACCCCTCCACTTT. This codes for CATSKGDNSPLHF.